What follows are 28 T cell receptor beta chains derived from one specimen sequenced in a study of memory CD4+ T cells and cytomegalovirus serostatus. Assay: immunoSEQ multiplex PCR; the TCRdb copy retains only in-frame clones and omits some. The table has tens of thousands of clones, around 76% seen once. The sort gate was single viable CD3+CD4+CD8-CD45RO+ cells for memory CD4+ T cells. Sequenced sample: memory CD4+ T cells from blood. Receptor source: an adult in good health and CMV-seronegative. Some clones in this sample may be carry-over from other donors' samples.

This clone was observed a few times. V gene TRBV19 combines with J gene TRBJ1-1, with unresolved D. CDR3 length: 13 amino acids. With 3 bases removed from V and 11 bases from J, the gap between germline ends came to 16 bases. Germline assignment: CDR1 LNHDA and CDR2 SQIVND (reference sequence). This chain's CDR3 is CASSMTPRAGAFF. The CDR3 DNA follows: TGTGCCAGTAGTATGACTCCCCGGGCTGGGGCTTTCTTT.

V gene TRBV28 combines with J gene TRBJ1-6, with TRBD1 matching over 7 bases. This CDR3 region has 15 residues. V lost 10 bases, J lost 9 bases, and 15 bases stayed unmatched. The germline CDR1 and CDR2 sequences are MDHEN and SYDVKM. The CDR3: CATAVRTGGGSPLHF. The CDR3 DNA follows: TGTGCCACAGCGGTCAGGACAGGCGGAGGTTCACCCCTCCACTTT.

The V and J genes are TRBV28 and TRBJ2-3, with 7 bases aligning to TRBD2. Germline-derived CDR1 and CDR2 are MDHEN and SYDVKM. The CDR3 contains 15 residues. J lost 1 base, V lost 2 bases, and 3 bases had no gene match. The CDR3 DNA is TGTGCCAGCAGTTTACTCGCGGGGGGCACAGATACGCAGTATTTT. Its protein product is CASSLLAGGTDTQYF.

The J gene is TRBJ2-7, the V gene TRBV19, with TRBD1 identical over 8 bases. This CDR3 comprises 15 residues. Losses at the gene ends were 6 bases for V and 1 base for J; bases not matched to a gene: 8. The germline gives CDR1 LNHDA, CDR2 SQIVND (reference sequence). For the CDR3, the DNA is TGTGCCAGTAGCAAAGACAGGGGAGAATCCTACGAGCAGTACTTC. It codes for CASSKDRGESYEQYF.

The V and J genes are TRBV7-2 and TRBJ1-5; D not resolved. Germline lookup yields CDR1 SGHTA and CDR2 FQGNSA. Trimming cost V 1 base and J 5 bases, with 12 bases left between them. CDR3 length equals 15 residues. The CDR3 reads CASSLDGNYYQPQHF. CDR3 nucleotide sequence: TGTGCCAGCAGCTTAGACGGGAACTACTATCAGCCCCAGCATTTT. The complete variable domain, with remaining parts taken from reference TRBV7-2 and TRBJ1-5, reads GAGVSQSPSNKVTEKGKDVELRCDPISGHTALYWYRQSLGQGLEFLIYFQGNSAPDKSGLPSDRFSAERTGGSVSTLTIQRTQQEDSAVYLCASSLDGNYYQPQHFGDGTRLSIL.

The chain employs TRBV6-5 and TRBJ1-1; 7 bases line up with TRBD1. The CDR3 spans 15 residues. Germline values: CDR1 MNHEY, CDR2 SVGAGI. V dropped 2 bases and J dropped 4; count of bases not matched to a gene: 7. The CDR3 sequence is CASSYTYRGRTEAFF. The CDR3, as DNA: TGTGCCAGCAGTTACACATACAGGGGCCGCACTGAAGCTTTCTTT.

The chain is built from TRBV30 and TRBJ1-2; 7 positions agree with TRBD1. The CDR3 extends over 14 amino acids. With 0 bases clipped from V and 4 bases from J, the junction kept 5 bases outside the gene matches. Per germline, CDR1 GTSNPN and CDR2 SVGIG (reference sequence). The CDR3 DNA sequence: TGTGCCTGGAGTGTACAGGGGAGGTTCTATGGCTACACCTTC. Protein sequence: CAWSVQGRFYGYTF. The whole variable domain, remainder taken from reference TRBV30 and TRBJ1-2, is SQTIHQWPATLVQPVGSPLSLECTVEGTSNPNLYWYRQAAGRGLQLLFYSVGIGQISSEVPQNLSASRPQDRQFILSSKKLLLSDSGFYLCAWSVQGRFYGYTFGSGTRLTVV.

A single count supports this clone. The rearrangement links TRBV4-1 to TRBJ2-7; D remains ambiguous. Germline V CDR1 and CDR2: MGHRA, YSYEKL. Trimming stripped 2 bases from V and 0 bases from J, with 11 bases between. CDR3 length: 15 amino acids. This CDR3 reads CASSQTSGSSYEQYF. CDR3 bases: TGCGCCAGCAGCCAAACCTCGGGCAGCTCCTACGAGCAGTACTTC.

The gene calls are TRBV6-5 and TRBJ1-1; no clear D gene. The CDR3 length is 14 residues. Germline-derived CDR1 and CDR2 are MNHEY and SVGAGI. V dropped 6 bases and J dropped 4 bases, with 15 bases sitting between them. The CDR3 reads CASSPDSPSTEAFF. CDR3 bases: TGTGCCAGCAGCCCCGATTCGCCGTCCACTGAAGCTTTCTTT.

This rearrangement joins TRBV10-1 to TRBJ1-1, with D possibly matching TRBD1 (5 bases). CDR3 size: 14 residues. From germline, CDR1 is WNHNN and CDR2 SYGVQD (reference sequence). The V and J ends lost 6 bases and 1 base respectively, with 12 bases between them. CDR3 protein: CASRAGSSNTEAFF. The CDR3 DNA reads TGCGCCAGCAGGGCAGGGAGTTCGAACACTGAAGCTTTCTTT.

The chain has TRBV30 and TRBJ1-2; D unclear. Between the trimmed V and J ends, which lost 7 bases and 7 bases, there was a span of 16 bases. Germline loops: CDR1 GTSNPN, CDR2 SVGIG (reference sequence). The length of the CDR3 is 12 residues. The CDR3 DNA follows: TGTGCCTCGAGACCCGGGAGGAGTGGCTACACCTTC. Its translation: CASRPGRSGYTF.

J is TRBJ1-2 and V is TRBV7-9, with D unclear. This CDR3 comprises 14 residues. CDR1 and CDR2 (germline): SEHNR, FQNEAQ (reference sequence). Trimming removed 2 bases at V and 4 bases at J, with 11 bases between. CDR3 coding DNA: TGTGCCAGCAGCTTAACAGCTTCCTTCTATGGCTACACCTTC. As protein: CASSLTASFYGYTF.

J is TRBJ1-1 and V is TRBV5-6; TRBD1 might be the D (6 bases). V was pared by 3 bases and J by 4 bases, with 19 bases between. The V gene's germline CDR1 is SGHDT and CDR2 YYEEEE. This CDR3 comprises 16 residues. The DNA for the CDR3 is TGTGCCAGCAGCTCGAGGATGTCGGGGGCTGTCACTGAAGCTTTCTTT. It is translated as CASSSRMSGAVTEAFF.

The V gene is TRBV5-1, the J gene TRBJ1-6, with 10 positions matching TRBD1. The germline CDR1 and CDR2 sequences are SGHRS and YFSETQ. V lost 4 bases to trimming and J lost 7 bases; unmatched junction nucleotides: 2. The CDR3 consists of 14 residues. The CDR3 spells CASSAGQGNSPLHF. For the CDR3, the DNA is TGCGCCAGCAGCGCGGGACAGGGGAATTCACCCCTCCACTTT.

The chain has TRBV21-1 and TRBJ2-7; TRBD2, the D gene given by the table, was not confirmed from the DNA. TRBV21-1 is given as a pseudogene. CDR3 length: 17 residues. CDR3 in DNA: TGTGCCAGCAGCAAAGTGGGAGGTCAGGGCGAGTCCTACGAGCAGTACTTC. It codes for CASSKVGGQGESYEQYF.

V is TRBV5-6 and J is TRBJ1-2; no definite D call. CDR3 length equals 14 residues. The germline V gene encodes CDR1 SGHDT and CDR2 YYEEEE. V lost 1 base and J lost 0, with 7 bases in between. In nucleotides, the CDR3 is TGTGCCAGCAGCTTGAGCGGGACTAACTATGGCTACACCTTC. It is translated as CASSLSGTNYGYTF. The entire variable domain, with the rest obtained from reference TRBV5-6 and TRBJ1-2, is as follows: DAGVTQSPTHLIKTRGQQVTLRCSPKSGHDTVSWYQQALGQGPQFIFQYYEEEERQRGNFPDRFSGHQFPNYSSELNVNALLLGDSALYLCASSLSGTNYGYTFGSGTRLTVV.

This clone has just a few counts. The V call is TRBV6-1, the J call TRBJ1-2, with D perhaps matching TRBD1 (5 bases). This CDR3 is 16 amino acids long. Germline V gene sequence: CDR1 MNHNS, CDR2 SASEGT. Deletions cut 1 base from V and 3 bases from J, with 15 bases between. The DNA for the CDR3 is TGTGCCAGCAGTGAAGGTCGGTTTACAGGCGACTATGGCTACACCTTC. It codes for CASSEGRFTGDYGYTF.

The V gene is TRBV29-1, the J gene TRBJ2-1; unclear D gene. With 4 bases removed from V and 5 bases from J, the gap between germline ends came to 12 bases. The CDR3 has 13 amino acids. The germline V gene encodes CDR1 SQVTM and CDR2 ANQGSEA. The CDR3 protein is CSVGISGDNEQFF. The CDR3 DNA reads as TGCAGCGTTGGGATCTCTGGGGACAATGAGCAGTTCTTC.

The chain couples TRBV6-5 to TRBJ2-7, with D uncertain. The CDR3 contains 14 residues. From germline, CDR1 is MNHEY and CDR2 SVGAGI. With 11 bases removed from V and 5 bases from J, the gap between germline ends came to 22 bases. Written as DNA, the CDR3 is TGTGCCGCAGCTCCCAGAGGTAAAGTTCACGAGCAGTACTTC. Translation gives CAAAPRGKVHEQYF.

The gene calls are TRBV27 and TRBJ2-1; D not resolved. Per the germline V gene, CDR1 is MNHEY and CDR2 is SMNVEV (reference sequence). V lost 2 bases, J lost 4 bases, and 9 bases lay in between. CDR3 size: 14 residues. CDR3 sequence: CASSLEVGYNEQFF. DNA of the CDR3: TGTGCCAGCAGTTTAGAGGTGGGGTACAATGAGCAGTTCTTC.

The V call is TRBV27, the J call TRBJ2-3; 11 bases are a match to TRBD2. Trimming removed 3 bases from V and 2 bases from J; junction bases left unmatched: 4. In germline, CDR1 is MNHEY, CDR2 SMNVEV (reference sequence). There are 16 residues in the CDR3. The CDR3 protein is CASSFTSGGYTDTQYF. The CDR3 nucleotides are TGTGCCAGCAGTTTTACTAGCGGGGGTTACACAGATACGCAGTATTTT.

The chain couples TRBV5-1 to TRBJ2-3, with 7 bases lining up with TRBD2. CDR1 and CDR2 from the germline V gene are SGHRS and YFSETQ. CDR3 size: 14 residues. With V trimmed by 4 bases and J by 2 bases, 4 bases remained unmatched. The CDR3 is CASSQGTTTDTQYF. CDR3 DNA sequence: TGCGCCAGCAGCCAAGGGACTACCACAGATACGCAGTATTTT. Filled out from reference TRBV5-1 and TRBJ2-3, the complete variable domain reads KAGVTQTPRYLIKTRGQQVTLSCSPISGHRSVSWYQQTPGQGLQFLFEYFSETQRNKGNFPGRFSGRQFSNSRSEMNVSTLELGDSALYLCASSQGTTTDTQYFGPGTRLTVL.

The rearrangement joins TRBV5-4 to TRBJ1-2; perhaps TRBD1 as D (6 bases). The CDR3 runs to 13 residues. From germline, CDR1 is SGHNT and CDR2 YYREEE (reference sequence). V dropped 8 bases and J dropped 6 bases, with 17 bases sitting between them. The CDR3 DNA follows: TGTGCCAGTTTACTCTCAGGGGTGGATGGCTACACCTTC. Translation: CASLLSGVDGYTF.

This sequence joins TRBV9 and TRBJ1-1; D gene uncertain. Germline assignment: CDR1 SGDLS and CDR2 YYNGEE. The CDR3 spans 14 residues. V dropped 3 bases and J dropped 0 bases, with 9 bases sitting between them. The CDR3 coding sequence is TGTGCCAGCAGCGCCCGGACCATGAACACTGAAGCTTTCTTT. This gives the protein CASSARTMNTEAFF.

The V call is TRBV7-2, the J call TRBJ2-7, with D tentatively TRBD1 (6 bases). Trimming took 6 bases from V and 3 from J, leaving 15 bases between them. The length of the CDR3 is 14 residues. CDR1 SGHTA and CDR2 FQGNSA come from the germline V gene. The CDR3 spells CASSTGLGYYEQYF. The CDR3 nucleotides are TGTGCCAGCAGTACAGGGTTGGGGTACTACGAGCAGTACTTC.

J is TRBJ1-1 and V is TRBV4-2; D is ambiguous. The CDR3 spans 14 residues. Germline CDR1 is LGHNA and CDR2 is YNFKEQ. V was pared by 0 bases and J by 1 base, with 6 bases between. For the CDR3, the DNA is TGTGCCAGCAGCCAAGACAGCAAGAACACTGAAGCTTTCTTT. Residues: CASSQDSKNTEAFF.

The V call is TRBV6-6, the J call TRBJ1-6; 8 bases fit TRBD1. V gave up 6 bases and J gave up 3 bases; unmatched junction bases: 7. CDR1 and CDR2 from the germline V gene are MNHNY and SVGAGI (reference sequence). The CDR3 is 16 amino acids. The CDR3 nucleotides are TGTGCCAGCAGGCAACTACAGGGGGGCTATAATTCACCCCTCCACTTT. Amino acids: CASRQLQGGYNSPLHF.

The V gene is TRBV2, the J gene TRBJ2-7, with D maybe TRBD2 (5 bases). This CDR3 is built from 15 residues. CDR1 is SNHLY and CDR2 is FYNNEI in the germline V gene. Trimming left V 6 bases short and J 4 bases short, with 19 bases between. The CDR3 nucleotides are TGTGCCAGCAGGCAAAACGAACTAGGATTTTACGAGCAGTACTTC. It encodes CASRQNELGFYEQYF. Full variable domain (rest looked up from reference TRBV2 and TRBJ2-7): EPEVTQTPSHQVTQMGQEVILRCVPISNHLYFYWYRQILGQKVEFLVSFYNNEISEKSEIFDDQFSVERPDGSNFTLKIRSTKLEDSAMYFCASRQNELGFYEQYFGPGTRLTVT.